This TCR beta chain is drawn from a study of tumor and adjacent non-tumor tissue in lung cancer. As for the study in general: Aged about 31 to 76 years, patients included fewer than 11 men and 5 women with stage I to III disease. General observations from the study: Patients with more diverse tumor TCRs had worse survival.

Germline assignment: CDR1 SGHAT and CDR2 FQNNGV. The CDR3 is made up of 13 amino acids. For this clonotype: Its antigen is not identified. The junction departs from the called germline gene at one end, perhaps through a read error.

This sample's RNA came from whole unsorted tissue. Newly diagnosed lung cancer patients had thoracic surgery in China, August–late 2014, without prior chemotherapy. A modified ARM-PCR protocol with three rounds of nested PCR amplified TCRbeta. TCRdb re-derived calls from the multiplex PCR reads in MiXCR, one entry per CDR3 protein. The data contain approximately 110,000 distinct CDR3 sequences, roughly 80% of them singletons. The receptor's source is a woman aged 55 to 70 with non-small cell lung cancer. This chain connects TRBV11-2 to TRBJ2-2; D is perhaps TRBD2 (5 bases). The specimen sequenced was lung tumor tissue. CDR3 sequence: CATSLAQTGEQFF. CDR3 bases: TGTGCCACTAGCTTAGCTCAAACCGGGGAGCAGTTTTTT.